Reported below is one TCR beta chain. This CDR3 comprises 14 residues. From germline, CDR1 is SGHAT and CDR2 FQNNGV. V dropped 5 bases and J dropped 4 bases, with 14 bases sitting between them. This record belongs to a study of cytomegalovirus exposure and HLA in healthy donors. The PCR had 60 Vbeta and 13 Jbeta primers. Assay used: immunoSEQ multiplex PCR; TCRdb lists only in-frame clones, some missing. The table lists 200,000 to 250,000 clones, roughly 80% of them singletons. This clonotype was sampled from a woman between 35 and 50 years old in good health and CMV-seronegative. Material for sequencing was PBMCs. This chain connects TRBV11-2 to TRBJ2-5; possible D gene TRBD2, 6 bases. The CDR3 sequence is CASSHGLGGETQYF. In DNA form, the CDR3 reads TGTGCCAGCAGCCACGGATTGGGGGGAGAGACCCAGTACTTC.